What follows are 16 T cell receptor beta chains derived from one specimen sequenced in a study of T cells in Graves' hyperthyroidism and ophthalmopathy. The TCR beta CDR3 regions underwent amplification using RNA transcripts as the source. The HTBI set primed first-round TCR CDR3 RT-PCR. TCRdb re-called the multiplex PCR reads through MiXCR, storing one row per CDR3 protein. The sample has fewer than 400,000 distinct CDR3 sequences, roughly an eighth seen once. The material sequenced was blood. The receptors stem from a man aged 50 to 60 with Graves' ophthalmopathy.

This clonotype was found many times. The rearrangement joins TRBV3-1 to TRBJ2-7; D possibly corresponds to TRBD1 (5 bases). The length of the CDR3 is 13 residues. Trimming cost V 1 base and J 6 bases, with 10 bases left between them. Germline assignment: CDR1 LGHDT and CDR2 YNNKEL (reference sequence). The CDR3 DNA sequence: TGTGCCAGCAGCCAAGGGCAGGGCGGCGAGCAGTACTTC. Encoded protein: CASSQGQGGEQYF.

This clonotype was seen ten or more times. The CDR3 reads CSAPKQGSEAFF. The DNA of the CDR3 is TGCAGTGCACCAAAACAGGGATCTGAAGCTTTCTTT. The V call is TRBV20-1, the J call TRBJ1-1, with D maybe TRBD1 (6 bases). Trimming cost V 6 bases and J 6 bases, with 14 bases left between them. The length of the CDR3 is 12 residues. Germline V gene data show CDR1 as DFQATT and CDR2 as SNEGSKA (reference sequence).

This clonotype was detected ten times or more. The chain has TRBV20-1 and TRBJ1-1, with D possibly TRBD1 on 6 matching bases. The germline V gene has CDR1 DFQATT and CDR2 SNEGSKA (reference sequence). The CDR3 extends over 14 amino acids. With 6 bases removed from V and 4 bases from J, the gap between germline ends came to 18 bases. The CDR3 protein is CSATRQVVSTEAFF. The CDR3, as DNA: TGCAGTGCCACAAGACAGGTTGTGAGCACTGAAGCTTTCTTT.

This clonotype was detected only a few times. V and J are TRBV6-1 and TRBJ2-1; no definite D call. Germline V gene sequence: CDR1 MNHNS, CDR2 SASEGT. The CDR3 totals 12 residues. V lost 6 bases, J lost 7 bases, and 10 bases lay in between. As DNA, the CDR3 is TGTGCCAGCAGCGTTGGTATTAATGAGCAGTTCTTC. Protein: CASSVGINEQFF.

The chain couples TRBV5-4 to TRBJ2-7; 8 bases are shared with TRBD1. Germline-derived CDR1 and CDR2 are SGHNT and YYREEE (reference sequence). Trimming at V came to 4 bases and at J to 6 bases, leaving 9 bases not matched to a gene. This CDR3 has 14 amino acids. The CDR3 region is CASSTGQDNREQYF. In DNA form, the CDR3 reads TGTGCCAGCAGCACGGGACAGGATAACCGCGAGCAGTACTTC.

This chain joins TRBV7-9 and TRBJ1-6; TRBD1 aligns across 9 bases. The CDR3 sequence is 15 residues long. V lost 1 base and J lost 7; bases outside the gene matches: 2. In germline, CDR1 is SEHNR, CDR2 FQNEAQ (reference sequence). CDR3 amino acids: CASSLGTGENSPLHF. The CDR3 region has the DNA TGTGCCAGCAGCTTAGGGACAGGGGAGAATTCACCCCTCCACTTT.

J is TRBJ2-1 and V is TRBV6-1; 12 nucleotides line up with TRBD2. Losses at the gene ends were 11 bases for V and 4 bases for J; bases not matched to a gene: 3. There are 13 residues in the CDR3. Germline V gene data show CDR1 as MNHNS and CDR2 as SASEGT. CDR3 nucleotides: TGTGCCGGCGGGACTAGCGGGTACAATGAGCAGTTCTTC. This gives the protein CAGGTSGYNEQFF.

The sample holds many counts of this clonotype. The genes are TRBV6-6 and TRBJ2-1; 8 bases map to TRBD1. V shed 0 bases, J shed 6 bases, and the junction held 4 bases outside the gene matches. CDR3 length: 15 amino acids. From germline, CDR1 is MNHNY and CDR2 SVGAGI (reference sequence). CDR3 protein: CASSYSQGASNEQFF. The CDR3 region has the DNA TGTGCCAGCAGTTACTCCCAGGGGGCCTCCAATGAGCAGTTCTTC.

This clonotype was found many times. The chain links TRBV6-1 to TRBJ1-2; 8 positions match TRBD1. J was trimmed by 6 bases and V by 7 bases; bases with no gene match: 13. Germline values: CDR1 MNHNS, CDR2 SASEGT. The CDR3 covers 15 residues. CDR3 sequence: CASTGFAGGADGYTF. The CDR3 DNA reads as TGTGCCAGCACCGGATTCGCAGGGGGCGCGGATGGCTACACCTTC.

V is TRBV7-9 and J is TRBJ1-4, with 9 bases identical to TRBD1. The CDR3 covers 14 residues. Germline lookup yields CDR1 SEHNR and CDR2 FQNEAQ (reference sequence). The V and J ends lost 5 bases and 8 bases, in that order; junction bases with no gene match: 6. In nucleotides, the CDR3 is TGTGCCAGCAGCCATTACAGGGGGCACGAAAAACTGTTTTTT. It yields the protein CASSHYRGHEKLFF.

This chain connects TRBV19 to TRBJ2-1; D might be TRBD2 (5 bases). The V gene lost 8 bases and the J gene lost 6 bases, with 14 bases spanning the gap. Germline lookup yields CDR1 LNHDA and CDR2 SQIVND (reference sequence). The CDR3 has 13 amino acids. The chain's CDR3 is CASGPGVPNEQFF. DNA of the CDR3: TGTGCCAGTGGACCCGGGGTCCCCAATGAGCAGTTCTTC.

This clonotype turned up a few times. The chain links TRBV27 to TRBJ1-1, with D perhaps TRBD1 (5 bases). Trimming cost V 7 bases and J 0 bases, with 15 bases left between them. The CDR3 sequence is 15 residues long. The V gene's germline CDR1 is MNHEY and CDR2 SMNVEV (reference sequence). The CDR3 reads CASMPGTAMNTEAFF. The DNA of the CDR3 is TGTGCCAGCATGCCTGGGACTGCTATGAACACTGAAGCTTTCTTT.

This chain uses TRBV20-1 with TRBJ1-1, with a weak D call TRBD1 (5 bases). Germline CDR1 and CDR2: DFQATT and SNEGSKA (reference sequence). There are 14 residues in the CDR3. Trimming removed 1 base from V and 0 bases from J, with 9 bases in between. The CDR3 loop reads CSARAGTLNTEAFF. In DNA, the CDR3 is TGCAGTGCTAGAGCCGGGACCCTGAACACTGAAGCTTTCTTT.

This clonotype was seen ten or more times. The J gene is TRBJ2-7, the V gene TRBV5-1; tentatively, D is TRBD1 or TRBD2 (5 bases each). CDR3 length: 15 residues. Trimming removed 0 bases from V and 3 bases from J, with 13 bases in between. The germline V gene encodes CDR1 SGHRS and CDR2 YFSETQ. Here the CDR3 reads CASSLEAGTYYEQYF. In nucleotides, the CDR3 is TGCGCCAGCAGCTTGGAGGCAGGGACCTACTACGAGCAGTACTTC. The whole variable domain, remainder taken from reference TRBV5-1 and TRBJ2-7, is KAGVTQTPRYLIKTRGQQVTLSCSPISGHRSVSWYQQTPGQGLQFLFEYFSETQRNKGNFPGRFSGRQFSNSRSEMNVSTLELGDSALYLCASSLEAGTYYEQYFGPGTRLTVT.

Many counts were recorded for this clonotype. The chain combines TRBV30 with TRBJ1-5; D not certain. The germline V gene has CDR1 GTSNPN and CDR2 SVGIG (reference sequence). This CDR3 has 13 amino acids. V shed 3 bases and J shed 0 bases, with 6 bases lying between them. This CDR3 is CAWRRDSNQPQHF. CDR3 DNA sequence: TGTGCCTGGAGACGGGATAGCAATCAGCCCCAGCATTTT.

This clonotype was found many times. The gene calls are TRBV30 and TRBJ2-7, with D tentatively TRBD1 (5 bases). From germline, CDR1 is GTSNPN and CDR2 SVGIG (reference sequence). This CDR3 has 13 amino acids. V was cut by 5 bases and J by 5 bases, with 16 bases left in between. The CDR3 reads CAWARQQDHEQYF. The CDR3 region has the DNA TGTGCCTGGGCCCGACAGCAAGACCACGAGCAGTACTTC.